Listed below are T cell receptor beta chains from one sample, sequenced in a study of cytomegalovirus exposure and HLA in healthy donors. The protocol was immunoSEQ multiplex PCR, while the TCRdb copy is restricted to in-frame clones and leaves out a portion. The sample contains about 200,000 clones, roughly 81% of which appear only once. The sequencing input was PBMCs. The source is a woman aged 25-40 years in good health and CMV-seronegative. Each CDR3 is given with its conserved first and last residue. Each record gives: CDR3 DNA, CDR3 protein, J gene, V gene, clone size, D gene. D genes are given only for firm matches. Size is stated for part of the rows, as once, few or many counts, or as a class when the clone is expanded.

DNA: TGTGCCAGTAGTATAGCGTGGGGCCTAAACACTGAAGCTTTCTTT
CDR3: CASSIAWGLNTEAFF
J: TRBJ1-1
V: TRBV19
size: .
D: .

DNA: TGCGCCAGCAGCTATACGACTAGCGGGGGTAGCACAGATACGCAGTATTTT
CDR3: CASSYTTSGGSTDTQYF
J: TRBJ2-3
V: TRBV4-1
size: .
D: TRBD2

DNA: TGCGCCAGCAGACCGACAGGGAACCCCACCTACGAGCAGTACTTC
CDR3: CASRPTGNPTYEQYF
J: TRBJ2-7
V: TRBV5-1
size: .
D: TRBD1

DNA: TGTGCCAGCAGCAAAGATGGCGGGAGAGGTTTAAATGAGCAGTTCTTC
CDR3: CASSKDGGRGLNEQFF
J: TRBJ2-1
V: TRBV21-1
size: .
D: .

DNA: TGTGCCAGCAGCGTTCCCGGTCAGCCCCAGCATTTT
CDR3: CASSVPGQPQHF
J: TRBJ1-5
V: TRBV28
size: .
D: .

DNA: TGTGCCAGCTCACCGGGCGTCGGTAGCAATCAGCCCCAGCATTTT
CDR3: CASSPGVGSNQPQHF
J: TRBJ1-5
V: TRBV18
size: .
D: .

DNA: TGCAGCGGAGAACAGGGCCATGGCTACACCTTC
CDR3: CSGEQGHGYTF
J: TRBJ1-2
V: TRBV29-1
size: few
D: .

DNA: TGTGCCAGCAGCTTATGGGCCAAGAACTATGGCTACACCTTC
CDR3: CASSLWAKNYGYTF
J: TRBJ1-2
V: TRBV7-2
size: .
D: .

DNA: TGCGCCAGCAGTGAGTCGGAGCGGGAGGACTACTACACGCAGTATTTT
CDR3: CASSESEREDYYTQYF
J: TRBJ2-3
V: TRBV10-1
size: .
D: TRBD2

DNA: TGCGCCAGCAGCAACTCCGGGACTAGCGGGAGAACCGGGGAGCTGTTTTTT
CDR3: CASSNSGTSGRTGELFF
J: TRBJ2-2
V: TRBV4-1
size: .
D: TRBD2

DNA: TGTGCCAGCAGGAACACATTACAGGAACCCGAGCAGTACTTC
CDR3: CASRNTLQEPEQYF
J: TRBJ2-7
V: TRBV7-8
size: .
D: .

DNA: TGTGCCAGCAGGGTAACGGGTACAGGGGTCTCCGAGCAGTACTTC
CDR3: CASRVTGTGVSEQYF
J: TRBJ2-7
V: TRBV28
size: .
D: TRBD1

DNA: TGTGCCAGCTCCCCGGGAGTCATGTCGTTTGGCTACACCTTC
CDR3: CASSPGVMSFGYTF
J: TRBJ1-2
V: TRBV5-6
size: .
D: .

DNA: TGTGCCAGCAGCGCAAACTCCGACAGGGCACGTTACTTC
CDR3: CASSANSDRARYF
J: TRBJ2-7
V: TRBV9
size: once
D: TRBD1

DNA: TGTGCCAGCAGTTCCCGGCGTAGAACTAGCGGGGGCACAGATACGCAGTATTTT
CDR3: CASSSRRRTSGGTDTQYF
J: TRBJ2-3
V: TRBV27
size: .
D: TRBD2

DNA: TGTGCCTGGAGTGTACTTGAGACCCAGTACTTC
CDR3: CAWSVLETQYF
J: TRBJ2-5
V: TRBV30
size: .
D: .

DNA: TGTGCCAGCGGGGGCAGCGGGGACGGGGGCTACACCTTC
CDR3: CASGGSGDGGYTF
J: TRBJ1-2
V: TRBV6-6
size: .
D: .

DNA: TGTGCCAGCAGCCGACAGGGGGGAGGAGAGACCCAGTACTTC
CDR3: CASSRQGGGETQYF
J: TRBJ2-5
V: TRBV7-3
size: few
D: TRBD1

DNA: TGCGCCAGCAGCCAAGATCCAACAGGAGACTCCTACAATGAGCAGTTCTTC
CDR3: CASSQDPTGDSYNEQFF
J: TRBJ2-1
V: TRBV4-1
size: .
D: .

DNA: TGCGCCAGCAGCTTGGGACAGGGGAACACCGGGGAGCTGTTTTTT
CDR3: CASSLGQGNTGELFF
J: TRBJ2-2
V: TRBV5-1
size: few
D: TRBD1

DNA: TGTGCCAGCAGCCCGTCCGGTCCGGAGACCCAGTACTTC
CDR3: CASSPSGPETQYF
J: TRBJ2-5
V: TRBV7-9
size: few
D: .

DNA: TGCGCCAGCAGCTTGCAACTCGCCTACGAGCAGTACTTC
CDR3: CASSLQLAYEQYF
J: TRBJ2-7
V: TRBV5-1
size: .
D: .

DNA: TGTGCCAGCAGCCTCGGGACAGGGGGCCATGGCTACACCTTC
CDR3: CASSLGTGGHGYTF
J: TRBJ1-2
V: TRBV6-5
size: .
D: TRBD1

DNA: TGTGCCAGCAGCTCCCGGGACAGGCCGAATTCACCCCTCCACTTT
CDR3: CASSSRDRPNSPLHF
J: TRBJ1-6
V: TRBV7-9
size: .
D: TRBD1

DNA: TGTGCCAGCAGCTTAGCACTATCCTACAATGAGCAGTTCTTC
CDR3: CASSLALSYNEQFF
J: TRBJ2-1
V: TRBV7-2
size: once
D: .

DNA: TGTGCCAGTAGAACAGGGGCCTTGAACACTGAAGCTTTCTTT
CDR3: CASRTGALNTEAFF
J: TRBJ1-1
V: TRBV19
size: .
D: TRBD1

DNA: TGTGCCAGCACCTTCGGTCGGGGTCTCAGCTCCTACGAGCAGTACTTC
CDR3: CASTFGRGLSSYEQYF
J: TRBJ2-7
V: TRBV28
size: few
D: .

DNA: TGTGCCAGCAGCGTAACTACCAGCTCCTACAATGAGCAGTTCTTC
CDR3: CASSVTTSSYNEQFF
J: TRBJ2-1
V: TRBV9
size: once
D: .

DNA: TGTGCCAGCACCGTAGGAGGGGGGACAGGGAGGTATAATGGCTACACCTTC
CDR3: CASTVGGGTGRYNGYTF
J: TRBJ1-2
V: TRBV7-8
size: .
D: TRBD1

DNA: TGTGCCAGCAGTGAGCGGGGGACAGATACGCAGTATTTT
CDR3: CASSERGTDTQYF
J: TRBJ2-3
V: TRBV6-4
size: .
D: TRBD2

DNA: TGTGCCAGCCGGGGGACAGGCCTTTCCTACGAGCAGTACTTC
CDR3: CASRGTGLSYEQYF
J: TRBJ2-7
V: TRBV6-6
size: .
D: TRBD1

DNA: TGTGCCAGCACGCCACGGGGTAGGACAGATACGCAGTATTTT
CDR3: CASTPRGRTDTQYF
J: TRBJ2-3
V: TRBV27
size: .
D: .

DNA: TGCGCCAGCAGCCCGGAGGCAGATACGCAGTATTTT
CDR3: CASSPEADTQYF
J: TRBJ2-3
V: TRBV5-1
size: .
D: .

DNA: TGTGCCAGCAGGATCGACAGGCCGTCTGGAAACACCATATATTTT
CDR3: CASRIDRPSGNTIYF
J: TRBJ1-3
V: TRBV6-1
size: .
D: .

DNA: TGTGCCAGCAGACAAACAGGGGAGGTCTATGGCTACACCTTC
CDR3: CASRQTGEVYGYTF
J: TRBJ1-2
V: TRBV6-5
size: .
D: TRBD1

DNA: TGCAGCGTTGAAGAAGCAGACAGGCTCTTCGGCTACACCTTC
CDR3: CSVEEADRLFGYTF
J: TRBJ1-2
V: TRBV29-1
size: .
D: .

DNA: TGTGCCAGCACTACCCTTCCCGGGGAGCTGTTTTTT
CDR3: CASTTLPGELFF
J: TRBJ2-2
V: TRBV13
size: once
D: .

DNA: TGTGCCAGCAGGTCATCGGGGGGGCGGCATGAGCAGTTCTTC
CDR3: CASRSSGGRHEQFF
J: TRBJ2-1
V: TRBV7-2
size: .
D: TRBD2

DNA: TGCGCCAGCAGCTTGGACAGCTCCAATCAGCCCCAGCATTTT
CDR3: CASSLDSSNQPQHF
J: TRBJ1-5
V: TRBV5-1
size: .
D: .

DNA: TGTGCCAGCAGATCGACAGGGTTGAGTGCGGCAACTAATGAAAAACTGTTTTTT
CDR3: CASRSTGLSAATNEKLFF
J: TRBJ1-4
V: TRBV27
size: few
D: TRBD1

DNA: TGTGCCAGCAGTTTAAGAGGTGGCACAGATACGCAGTATTTT
CDR3: CASSLRGGTDTQYF
J: TRBJ2-3
V: TRBV28
size: .
D: .

DNA: TGTGCCAGCAGCGTAGTCCAGGAGAACACTGAAGCTTTCTTT
CDR3: CASSVVQENTEAFF
J: TRBJ1-1
V: TRBV9
size: .
D: .

DNA: TGTGCCAGCAAAACGGGCAATCAGCCCCAGCATTTT
CDR3: CASKTGNQPQHF
J: TRBJ1-5
V: TRBV2
size: .
D: .